This T cell receptor (beta chain) was identified in a study of blood T cell repertoires in COVID-19. Under the authors' procedure: Reference gene primer amplification yielded estimated nucleated cell counts. TCRdb keeps only in-frame clones here, not all; method: immunoSEQ multiplex PCR. The V and J calls and clone size were taken over from that table, and D and trimming were inferred from the DNA. The repertoire holds roughly 250,000 clones, with approximately 91% as singletons. This TCR was sampled from a young woman with acute or convalescent COVID-19. The specimen was peripheral blood.

CDR3 amino acids: CASSLAGRTHYEQYF. The CDR3 DNA sequence: TGTGCCAGCAGCCTAGCGGGCCGTACGCACTACGAGCAGTACTTC. The chain employs TRBV3-1 (or the pseudogene TRBV3-2) and TRBJ2-7, with 7 bases fitting TRBD2. V trimming: 4 bases; J trimming: 3 bases; junction bases outside the gene matches: 9. Germline V gene data show CDR1 as LGHDT and CDR2 as YNNKEL (reference sequence). This CDR3 has 15 residues.